The 6 T cell receptor beta chains below all came from one sample that was sequenced in a study of blood T cell repertoires in COVID-19. The table came from immunoSEQ multiplex PCR; TCRdb's copy has only in-frame clones and leaves some out. Of about 250,000 clones detected, around nine tenths appear once; the ten largest clones hold 0.85% to 1%. The sample comprised peripheral blood. The receptors were gathered from a woman in her forties who had recovered from COVID-19.

The gene calls are TRBV5-8 and TRBJ1-1; the match to TRBD1 covers 7 bases. The CDR3 consists of 17 residues. The junction had 16 bases not matched to a gene; V was cut back by 4 bases and J by 4 bases. Germline V gene lookup returns CDR1 SGHTS and CDR2 YDEGEE. The CDR3 nucleotides read TGTGCCAGCAGCAAACAGGGGACCAGGATCTCGGGCACTGAAGCTTTCTTT. Translated: CASSKQGTRISGTEAFF.

The V gene is TRBV6-5, the J gene TRBJ2-5; D possibly corresponds to TRBD2 (5 bases). This CDR3 has 13 amino acids. Germline assignment: CDR1 MNHEY and CDR2 SVGAGI. With 8 bases removed from V and 5 bases from J, the gap between germline ends came to 15 bases. The CDR3 DNA is TGTGCCAGCGGATACCAATGGGAGGAGACCCAGTACTTC. It translates to CASGYQWEETQYF.

This sequence joins TRBV28 and TRBJ2-7, with D possibly matching TRBD1 (6 bases). CDR1 is MDHEN, CDR2 SYDVKM, per germline. V was pared by 3 bases and J by 0 bases, with 12 bases between. This CDR3 has 15 amino acids. As DNA, the CDR3 is TGTGCCAGCAGTTTGTACAGGGCACCCTCCTACGAGCAGTACTTC. It yields the protein CASSLYRAPSYEQYF.

The chain recombines TRBV3-1 (or the pseudogene TRBV3-2) with TRBJ1-5, with D hard to call. Trimming took off 1 base at V and 5 bases at J, with 6 bases between the two ends. The CDR3 has 13 amino acids. CDR1 and CDR2 from the germline V gene are LGHDT and YNNKEL (reference sequence). The CDR3 sequence: CASSQGRDQPQHF. CDR3 coding DNA: TGTGCCAGCAGCCAAGGGCGGGATCAGCCCCAGCATTTT.

The CDR3 is CASSARREQPAGQRNYGYTF. CDR3 sequence (DNA): TGTGCCAGCAGTGCCCGACGAGAACAACCCGCGGGACAGCGGAACTATGGCTACACCTTC. The rearrangement joins TRBV6-1 to TRBJ1-2; 7 bases fit TRBD1. V lost 4 bases, J lost 2 bases, and 22 bases stayed unmatched. CDR1 MNHNS and CDR2 SASEGT come from the germline V gene. The CDR3 totals 20 residues.

The chain carries TRBV7-8 and TRBJ2-7; 10 bases agree with TRBD1. Trimming cost V 5 bases and J 5 bases; bases outside gene matches: 9. The V gene's germline CDR1 is SGHVS and CDR2 FQNEAQ. The CDR3 totals 15 residues. CDR3 loop: CASSRPGQGLNEQYF. The CDR3 DNA reads TGTGCCAGCAGCCGCCCGGGACAGGGGCTCAACGAGCAGTACTTC.